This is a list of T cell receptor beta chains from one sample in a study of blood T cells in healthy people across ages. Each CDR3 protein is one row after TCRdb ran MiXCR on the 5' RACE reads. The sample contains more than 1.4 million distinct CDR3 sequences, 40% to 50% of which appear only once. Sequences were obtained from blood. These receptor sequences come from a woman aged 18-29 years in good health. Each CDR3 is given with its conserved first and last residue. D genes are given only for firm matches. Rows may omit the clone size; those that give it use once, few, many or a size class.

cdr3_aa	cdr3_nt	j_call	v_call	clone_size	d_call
CATRASGISSTDTQYF	TGTGCCACCAGAGCTAGCGGGATCTCTAGCACAGATACGCAGTATTTT	TRBJ2-3	TRBV10-3	NA	TRBD2
CSVGGREIGETNEKLFF	TGCAGCGTTGGAGGGCGCGAGATAGGGGAAACTAATGAAAAACTGTTTTTT	TRBJ1-4	TRBV29-1	few	NA
CASSQGNEAFF	TGTGCCAGCAGCCAGGGAAATGAAGCTTTCTTT	TRBJ1-1	TRBV6-5	NA	NA
CASHRTGDTYNEQFF	TGTGCCAGCCATCGAACAGGGGATACCTACAATGAGCAGTTCTTC	TRBJ2-1	TRBV6-2/TRBV6-3	NA	TRBD1
CASSQSTGRGGETQYF	TGCGCCAGCAGCCAATCGACAGGTCGTGGGGGAGAGACCCAGTACTTC	TRBJ2-5	TRBV5-1	few	NA
CAGRFGRDLYEQYF	TGTGCCGGCCGATTTGGAAGAGATCTATACGAGCAGTACTTC	TRBJ2-7	TRBV6-1	once	NA
CAIRSPDNTEAFF	TGTGCCATCAGAAGTCCAGACAACACTGAAGCTTTCTTT	TRBJ1-1	TRBV10-3	NA	NA
CASRRLAGETQYF	TGTGCCAGTAGGCGGCTAGCAGGGGAGACCCAGTACTTC	TRBJ2-5	TRBV12-3/TRBV12-4	NA	NA
CASSSGLAGWADTQYF	TGTGCCAGCAGCTCGGGACTAGCGGGGTGGGCAGATACGCAGTATTTT	TRBJ2-3	TRBV7-8	few	TRBD2
CASRLLTSGPTDTQYF	TGCGCCAGCAGACTCTTGACTAGCGGTCCCACAGATACGCAGTATTTT	TRBJ2-3	TRBV5-1	NA	TRBD2
CASRPSPETQYF	TGTGCCAGCAGACCCTCCCCGGAGACCCAGTACTTC	TRBJ2-5	TRBV2	few	NA
CASSPDLGIQETQYF	TGTGCCAGCTCACCAGATCTCGGGATACAAGAGACCCAGTACTTC	TRBJ2-5	TRBV18	NA	NA
CASSLAAGETQYF	TGCGCCAGCAGCTTGGCGGCGGGAGAGACCCAGTACTTC	TRBJ2-5	TRBV5-1	NA	NA
CASIPGGLAGDQNEQFF	TGTGCCAGCATCCCCGGGGGACTAGCGGGAGATCAGAATGAGCAGTTCTTC	TRBJ2-1	TRBV7-9	NA	TRBD2
CASSQETEGLEETQYF	TGCGCCAGCAGCCAAGAGACGGAGGGCCTTGAGGAGACCCAGTACTTC	TRBJ2-5	TRBV4-3	NA	NA
CSVGASRAKPQETQYF	TGCAGCGTTGGGGCAAGTAGGGCGAAGCCCCAGGAGACCCAGTACTTC	TRBJ2-5	TRBV29-1	few	NA
CSVELQGSAGELFF	TGCAGCGTTGAATTACAGGGATCCGCCGGGGAGCTGTTTTTT	TRBJ2-2	TRBV29-1	NA	NA
CASSLVGAGRDTQYF	TGTGCCAGCAGTCTTGTGGGGGCGGGACGGGATACGCAGTATTTT	TRBJ2-3	TRBV12-3/TRBV12-4	few	NA
CASSPQGSHQPQHF	TGTGCCAGCAGCCCACAGGGTTCGCATCAGCCCCAGCATTTT	TRBJ1-5	TRBV7-9	few	NA
CASTRRNDYEQYF	TGTGCCAGCACCCGGCGGAACGACTACGAGCAGTACTTC	TRBJ2-7	TRBV12-3/TRBV12-4	NA	NA
CASSESGAGQYGYTF	TGTGCCAGCAGTGAAAGTGGGGCAGGGCAGTATGGCTACACCTTC	TRBJ1-2	TRBV2	few	NA
CASTGGQLWNEQYF	TGTGCCAGTACAGGGGGCCAACTTTGGAATGAGCAGTACTTC	TRBJ2-7	TRBV28	NA	TRBD1
CASKKGGDTEAFF	TGTGCCAGCAAAAAAGGGGGGGACACTGAAGCTTTCTTT	TRBJ1-1	TRBV28	NA	NA
CASSLSNNEKLFF	TGTGCCAGCAGCTTGTCGAATAATGAAAAACTGTTTTTT	TRBJ1-4	TRBV7-9	once	NA
CSAVWQGANEKLFF	TGCAGTGCGGTGTGGCAGGGGGCTAATGAAAAACTGTTTTTT	TRBJ1-4	TRBV20-1	NA	TRBD1
CASSPRPGDGYEQYF	TGTGCCAGCAGCCCAAGGCCCGGGGACGGCTACGAGCAGTACTTC	TRBJ2-7	TRBV7-3	NA	NA
CASSLPGKNTEAFF	TGTGCCAGCAGCTTGCCAGGCAAGAACACTGAAGCTTTCTTT	TRBJ1-1	TRBV7-2	few	NA
CASSPQPPGTSGSTMDTQYF	TGTGCCAGCAGCCCCCAACCCCCCGGGACTAGCGGTTCCACAATGGATACGCAGTATTTT	TRBJ2-3	TRBV7-2	NA	TRBD2
CASSVAGTNTGELFF	TGTGCCAGCAGTGTAGCGGGGACTAACACCGGGGAGCTGTTTTTT	TRBJ2-2	TRBV28	NA	TRBD2
CSARAWRATSYEQYF	TGCAGTGCTAGAGCTTGGAGAGCCACCTCCTACGAGCAGTACTTC	TRBJ2-7	TRBV20-1	NA	NA
CASTLSLRGTHIYGYTF	TGTGCCAGCACTCTCTCCTTGAGGGGCACGCACATCTATGGCTACACCTTC	TRBJ1-2	TRBV27	NA	NA
CSVEGSGSPYEQYF	TGCAGCGTTGAAGGGTCAGGGAGCCCCTACGAGCAGTACTTC	TRBJ2-7	TRBV29-1	NA	NA
CVSSLRTSGGDEQYF	TGTGTCAGCAGCCTCCGGACTAGCGGGGGAGACGAGCAGTACTTC	TRBJ2-7	TRBV11-2	NA	TRBD2
CASSLTSEYTDTQYF	TGCGCCAGCAGCTTGACTAGCGAATACACAGATACGCAGTATTTT	TRBJ2-3	TRBV5-1	few	TRBD2
CASSLFSGGRGSNQPQHF	TGTGCCAGCAGTTTATTTTCAGGGGGCCGGGGTAGCAATCAGCCCCAGCATTTT	TRBJ1-5	TRBV28	NA	TRBD1
CSVLRESYNEQFF	TGCAGCGTTTTGAGGGAATCCTACAATGAGCAGTTCTTC	TRBJ2-1	TRBV29-1	many	NA
CASSELEVWNSYGYTF	TGTGCCAGCAGTGAATTAGAGGTGTGGAATAGCTATGGCTACACCTTC	TRBJ1-2	TRBV25-1	NA	NA
CASSFQGIYTDTQYF	TGTGCCAGCAGCTTTCAGGGGATTTACACAGATACGCAGTATTTT	TRBJ2-3	TRBV3-1	NA	NA
CASSFSLTPHVLNEQFF	TGTGCCAGCAGTTTCTCCCTGACTCCCCACGTCCTCAATGAGCAGTTCTTC	TRBJ2-1	TRBV12-3/TRBV12-4	NA	NA
CASSPGTEGYGYTF	TGTGCCAGCAGCCCTGGGACAGAGGGCTATGGCTACACCTTC	TRBJ1-2	TRBV7-9	NA	TRBD1
CASSQSEQGRSYNEQFF	TGTGCCAGCAGCCAATCAGAACAGGGACGTTCCTACAATGAGCAGTTCTTC	TRBJ2-1	TRBV14	NA	NA
CASSLDTPRGTKTQYF	TGTGCCAGCAGCTTAGATACCCCCAGGGGCACGAAGACCCAGTACTTC	TRBJ2-5	TRBV7-2	NA	NA
CAWSVTGGGRYRQFF	TGTGCCTGGAGTGTAACCGGGGGGGGCAGATACCGGCAGTTCTTC	TRBJ2-1	TRBV30	NA	TRBD2
CASQTSGGGYNEQFF	TGCGCCAGTCAGACTAGCGGGGGGGGTTACAATGAGCAGTTCTTC	TRBJ2-1	TRBV5-1	NA	TRBD2
CASSPFSGAPYNEQFF	TGTGCCAGCAGTCCATTTAGCGGGGCCCCATACAATGAGCAGTTCTTC	TRBJ2-1	TRBV27	NA	TRBD2
CASSQPWTGKVTDTQYF	TGCGCCAGCAGCCAACCGTGGACTGGCAAGGTGACAGATACGCAGTATTTT	TRBJ2-3	TRBV4-1	NA	NA
CASSFSGDSYNEQYF	TGTGCCAGCAGCTTTTCGGGGGATTCGTACAATGAGCAGTACTTC	TRBJ2-7	TRBV5-5	NA	NA
CASSLAPGQPTKQYF	TGTGCCAGCAGTTTAGCCCCGGGACAGCCTACGAAGCAGTACTTC	TRBJ2-7	TRBV27	NA	TRBD1
CASSSAGGGYNEQFF	TGTGCCAGCAGTTCAGCTGGCGGGGGCTACAATGAGCAGTTCTTC	TRBJ2-1	TRBV6-2/TRBV6-3	few	TRBD2
CASGWADFYEQYF	TGTGCCAGCGGGTGGGCAGATTTCTACGAGCAGTACTTC	TRBJ2-7	TRBV11-2	NA	NA
CATSRDGGIQGPLHF	TGTGCCACCAGCAGAGATGGTGGAATTCAGGGACCCCTCCACTTT	TRBJ1-6	TRBV15	NA	NA
CASSFESYEQYF	TGTGCCAGCAGCTTCGAGTCCTACGAGCAGTACTTC	TRBJ2-7	TRBV3-1	many	NA
CASSARGLYNEQFF	TGTGCCAGCAGTGCCAGGGGGCTCTACAATGAGCAGTTCTTC	TRBJ2-1	TRBV2	few	TRBD1
CASSDPRAQGLNQPQHF	TGTGCCAGCAGCGACCCTAGGGCACAGGGGCTCAATCAGCCCCAGCATTTT	TRBJ1-5	TRBV9	NA	TRBD1
CSVPGQGMYEQYF	TGCAGCGTTCCGGGACAGGGGATGTACGAGCAGTACTTC	TRBJ2-7	TRBV29-1	many	TRBD1